This T cell receptor beta chain was recovered during a study of T cell responses to AZD1222 COVID-19 vaccine. This CDR3 has 16 residues. Trimming took 4 bases from V and 2 from J; bases not matched to a gene: 7. The V gene's germline CDR1 is LGHDT and CDR2 YNNKEL (reference sequence). The method was immunoSEQ multiplex PCR; TCRdb's version includes in-frame clones alone and lacks a portion of them. This sample has just over 95,000 clones; 85% to 90% occur once, and the top ten carry around 3.5%. The sample in question was peripheral blood, obtained on day 0 of AZD1222 vaccination. The chain uses TRBV3-1 (or the pseudogene TRBV3-2) and TRBJ1-4; TRBD1 matches 7 bases. This clonotype was obtained from an adult in good health. The CDR3 bases are TGTGCCAGCAGCCTTCGAGCGGACAGGACTAATGAAAAACTGTTTTTT. Translation gives CASSLRADRTNEKLFF.